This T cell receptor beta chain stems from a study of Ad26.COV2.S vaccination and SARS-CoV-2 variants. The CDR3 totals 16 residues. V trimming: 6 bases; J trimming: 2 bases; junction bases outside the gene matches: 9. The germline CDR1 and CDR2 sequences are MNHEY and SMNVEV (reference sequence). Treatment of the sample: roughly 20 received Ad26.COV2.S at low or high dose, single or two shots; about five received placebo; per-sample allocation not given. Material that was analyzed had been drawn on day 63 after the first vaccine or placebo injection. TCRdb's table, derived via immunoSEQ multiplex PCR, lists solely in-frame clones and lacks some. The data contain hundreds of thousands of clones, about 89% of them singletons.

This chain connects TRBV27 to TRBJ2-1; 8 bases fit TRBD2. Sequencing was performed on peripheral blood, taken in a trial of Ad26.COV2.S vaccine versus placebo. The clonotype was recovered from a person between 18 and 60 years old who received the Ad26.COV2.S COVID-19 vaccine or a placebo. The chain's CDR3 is CASRSLTGGTYNEQFF. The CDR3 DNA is TGTGCCAGCAGATCACTCACGGGAGGGACCTACAATGAGCAGTTCTTC.